This T cell receptor (beta chain) stems from a study of CD8 T cells in Susac syndrome. The CDR3 sequence is 14 residues long. V was shortened by 1 base and J by 5 bases, with 9 bases between the two germline ends. Germline V CDR1 and CDR2: SEHNR, FQNEAQ (reference sequence). An amount of RNA that ranged from about 0.45 to 1 ug was reverse transcribed with random hexamers. It was immunoSEQ multiplex PCR that amplified TCR beta CDR3 across 54 Vbeta and 13 Jbeta. TCRdb analysed the immunoSEQ multiplex PCR reads with MiXCR anew, one entry per CDR3 protein. Of around 300,000 distinct CDR3 sequences listed, approximately 90% are singletons. Details on this clonotype: As yet, its antigen is unknown.

CD8+ and CD4+ T cells from blood underwent TCR beta sequencing, which was carried out in a high-throughput format. In contrast to the negatively isolated CD8+ and CD4+ T cells, TEMRA cells were FACS-enriched. Study-level points and caveats: As the study acknowledged, the number of individuals who were part of its TCR sequencing and HLA analysis was relatively small.

Sequencing used CD8+ T cells from PBMCs. This chain joins TRBV7-9 and TRBJ2-1; D is ambiguous. The origin of this receptor is a human donor with multiple sclerosis. The CDR3 region has the DNA TGTGCCAGCAGCTTAGAGAACGGCCACAATGAGCAGTTCTTC. Its protein is CASSLENGHNEQFF.